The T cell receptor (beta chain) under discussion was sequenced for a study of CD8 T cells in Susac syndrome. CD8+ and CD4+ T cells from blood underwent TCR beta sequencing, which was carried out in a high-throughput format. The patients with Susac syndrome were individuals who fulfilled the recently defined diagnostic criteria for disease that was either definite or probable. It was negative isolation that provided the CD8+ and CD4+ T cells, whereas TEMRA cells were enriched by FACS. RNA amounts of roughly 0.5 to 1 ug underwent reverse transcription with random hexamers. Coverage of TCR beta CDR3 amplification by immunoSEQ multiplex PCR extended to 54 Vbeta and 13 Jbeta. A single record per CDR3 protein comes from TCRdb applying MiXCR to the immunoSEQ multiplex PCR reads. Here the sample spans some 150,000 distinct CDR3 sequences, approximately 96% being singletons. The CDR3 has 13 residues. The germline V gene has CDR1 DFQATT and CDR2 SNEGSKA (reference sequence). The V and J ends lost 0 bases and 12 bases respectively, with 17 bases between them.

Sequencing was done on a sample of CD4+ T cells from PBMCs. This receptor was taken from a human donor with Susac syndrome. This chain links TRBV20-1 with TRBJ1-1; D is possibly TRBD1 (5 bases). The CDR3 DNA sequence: TGCAGTGCTAGAGAGTTGGCAGGGACTTCTACTTTCTTT. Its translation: CSARELAGTSTFF.